This T cell receptor (beta chain) originates from a study of cytomegalovirus exposure and HLA in healthy donors. Study-wide findings and caveats: Rare TCR sequences dominated, though some public TCRs recurred in many donors.

A remark on this clone: What it binds is unknown.

Primers: 60 Vbeta forward and 13 Jbeta reverse. The data were produced by immunoSEQ multiplex PCR, yet TCRdb's version contains in-frame clones alone and is incomplete. The top ten clones hold about 10% of a sample with around 150,000 clones, nearly 70% of them seen once. The sequence was collected from a man aged 25 to 40 in good health and CMV-seropositive. The sample was PBMCs.

CDR3 loop: CASRRERGSNEQFF. The CDR3 DNA is TGTGCCAGCCGTAGAGAACGGGGAAGCAATGAGCAGTTCTTC. This chain links TRBV2 with TRBJ2-1, with a possible D match to TRBD2 (5 bases). Germline loops: CDR1 SNHLY, CDR2 FYNNEI. Trimming cost V 8 bases and J 6 bases, with 17 bases left between them. CDR3 length: 14 amino acids.